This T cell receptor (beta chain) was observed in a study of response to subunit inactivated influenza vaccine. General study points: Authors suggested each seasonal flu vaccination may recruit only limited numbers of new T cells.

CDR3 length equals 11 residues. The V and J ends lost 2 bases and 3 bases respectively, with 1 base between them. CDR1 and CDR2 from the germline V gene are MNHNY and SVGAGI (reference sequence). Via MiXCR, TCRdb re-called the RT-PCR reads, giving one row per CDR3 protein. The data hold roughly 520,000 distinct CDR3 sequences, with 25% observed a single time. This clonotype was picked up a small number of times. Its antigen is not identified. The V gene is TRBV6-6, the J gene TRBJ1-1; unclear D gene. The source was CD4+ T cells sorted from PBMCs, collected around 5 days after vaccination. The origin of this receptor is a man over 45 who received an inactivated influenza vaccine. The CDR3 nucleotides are TGTGCCAGCAGTTACGACACTGAAGCTTTCTTT. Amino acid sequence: CASSYDTEAFF.